The clone carrying this T cell receptor (beta chain) was seen just once. The data stem from a study of blood T cell repertoires in COVID-19. Method: immunoSEQ multiplex PCR; TCRdb's copy keeps in-frame clones and lacks some. The sample shows over 75,000 clones, 60% to 85% of them seen only once. V shed 7 bases and J shed 2 bases, with 14 bases lying between them. This CDR3 region has 15 residues. Germline V gene sequence: CDR1 SGHTA, CDR2 FQGNSA. The sequence derives from a man over 45 who had recovered from COVID-19. Sequenced: peripheral blood. The chain uses TRBV7-2 and TRBJ1-4; D may be TRBD1 (6 bases). Here the CDR3 reads CASTQRGATNEKLFF. The DNA of the CDR3 is TGTGCCAGCACCCAGCGGGGGGCGACTAATGAAAAACTGTTTTTT.